This is a list of T cell receptor beta chains from one sample in a study of human T cells and chemical hapten exposure. Each CDR3 protein is one row after TCRdb ran MiXCR on the RACE reads. The profile shows some 97,000 distinct CDR3 sequences, 27% of them singletons. The source was whole blood, collected in connection with sensitization to the hapten diphenylcyclopropenone (DPC). The receptor set was obtained from a man between 35 and 55 years old with alopecia areata. Some clones in this sample may be carry-over from other donors' samples. Each CDR3 is given with its conserved first and last residue. Each record gives: V gene, D gene, clone size, J gene, CDR3 DNA, CDR3 protein. A D gene is named only where the DNA matches it firmly. For some rows the clone size is stated as once, few or many, or as a class when expanded; others skip it.

v_gene: TRBV7-2; d_gene: .; abundance: .; j_gene: TRBJ2-1; CDR3nt: TGTGCCAGCAGCTTAAGAAGAGCGGCGGGGAGGTACAATGAGCAGTTCTTC; CDR3aa: CASSLRRAAGRYNEQFF
v_gene: TRBV15; d_gene: .; abundance: few; j_gene: TRBJ1-5; CDR3nt: TGTGCCACCAGCAGAGAGCGTTTGGGCAATCAGCCCCAGCATTTT; CDR3aa: CATSRERLGNQPQHF
v_gene: TRBV20-1; d_gene: .; abundance: few; j_gene: TRBJ1-4; CDR3nt: TGCAGTGCTCCTTGGGGGGGGGGTGAAAAACTGTTTTTT; CDR3aa: CSAPWGGGEKLFF
v_gene: TRBV7-2; d_gene: .; abundance: few; j_gene: TRBJ1-1; CDR3nt: TGTGCCAGCAGCTTAATGGAGAACACTGAAGCTTTCTTT; CDR3aa: CASSLMENTEAFF
v_gene: TRBV10-2; d_gene: TRBD1; abundance: few; j_gene: TRBJ1-4; CDR3nt: TGCGCCAGCAGAGAGGGACAGTCAAAACTGTTTTTT; CDR3aa: CASREGQSKLFF
v_gene: TRBV12-3/TRBV12-4; d_gene: .; abundance: .; j_gene: TRBJ1-1; CDR3nt: TGTGCCAGCAGTTTAAAGGGGCAGACTAAAGCTTTCTTT; CDR3aa: CASSLKGQTKAFF
v_gene: TRBV12-3/TRBV12-4; d_gene: .; abundance: .; j_gene: TRBJ2-7; CDR3nt: TGTGCCAGCAGGCGCGGGACGGAATACGAAGAGCAGTACTTC; CDR3aa: CASRRGTEYEEQYF
v_gene: TRBV20-1; d_gene: TRBD2; abundance: few; j_gene: TRBJ2-3; CDR3nt: TGCAGTGCCCCCCGACTAGCGGGGCGCACAGATACGCAGTATTTT; CDR3aa: CSAPRLAGRTDTQYF
v_gene: TRBV20-1; d_gene: TRBD1; abundance: few; j_gene: TRBJ1-1; CDR3nt: TGCAGTGCTAGCTCTACAGGGGGGAAGGACACTGAAGCTTTCTTT; CDR3aa: CSASSTGGKDTEAFF
v_gene: TRBV7-8; d_gene: TRBD1; abundance: once; j_gene: TRBJ1-5; CDR3nt: TGTGCCAGCAGCTCTGGACAGGGCGGTCAGCCCCAGCATTTT; CDR3aa: CASSSGQGGQPQHF
v_gene: TRBV7-3; d_gene: TRBD2; abundance: few; j_gene: TRBJ2-7; CDR3nt: TGTGCCAGCAGCTCAGGACTAGCGGGAGTCCACGAGCAGTACTTC; CDR3aa: CASSSGLAGVHEQYF
v_gene: TRBV25-1; d_gene: .; abundance: .; j_gene: TRBJ1-1; CDR3nt: TGTGCCAGCTCGACGGGCATGAACACTGAAGCTTTCTTT; CDR3aa: CASSTGMNTEAFF
v_gene: TRBV20-1; d_gene: .; abundance: few; j_gene: TRBJ2-3; CDR3nt: TGCAGTGCTAGAGCTCAAAGGGCTAGCCTCGCAGATACGCAGTATTTT; CDR3aa: CSARAQRASLADTQYF
v_gene: TRBV27; d_gene: TRBD2; abundance: .; j_gene: TRBJ2-3; CDR3nt: TGTGCCAGCAGTTTAGCTAGCGGGGTGTATGGAGATACGCAGTATTTT; CDR3aa: CASSLASGVYGDTQYF
v_gene: TRBV10-3; d_gene: .; abundance: .; j_gene: TRBJ1-2; CDR3nt: TGTGCCATCAGTGAGTCTTCAGGGGAAGACTATGGCTACACCTTC; CDR3aa: CAISESSGEDYGYTF
v_gene: TRBV5-6; d_gene: .; abundance: .; j_gene: TRBJ2-3; CDR3nt: TGTGCCAGCAGCTTGCAGGGCCTAGACACGGATACGCAGTATTTT; CDR3aa: CASSLQGLDTDTQYF
v_gene: TRBV6-2/TRBV6-3; d_gene: TRBD1; abundance: once; j_gene: TRBJ2-3; CDR3nt: TGTGCCAGCAGGCCGGGACAGGGTAGAACAGATACGCAGTATTTT; CDR3aa: CASRPGQGRTDTQYF
v_gene: TRBV20-1; d_gene: .; abundance: many; j_gene: TRBJ2-7; CDR3nt: TGCAGTGCTAGAGCTAGGGTTGCGGGAGAGCAGTACTTC; CDR3aa: CSARARVAGEQYF
v_gene: TRBV2; d_gene: .; abundance: .; j_gene: TRBJ1-1; CDR3nt: TGTGCCAGCAGTTATAACAGTGAAGCTTTCTTT; CDR3aa: CASSYNSEAFF
v_gene: TRBV5-5; d_gene: TRBD1; abundance: .; j_gene: TRBJ1-1; CDR3nt: TGTGCCAGCAGCACAGGGGATTTGAACACTGAAGCTTTCTTT; CDR3aa: CASSTGDLNTEAFF
v_gene: TRBV12-3/TRBV12-4; d_gene: TRBD2; abundance: .; j_gene: TRBJ2-3; CDR3nt: TGTGCCAGCAGTTTGGCCGGGACTACGTACACAGATACGCAGTATTTT; CDR3aa: CASSLAGTTYTDTQYF
v_gene: TRBV9; d_gene: TRBD2; abundance: few; j_gene: TRBJ2-2; CDR3nt: TGTGCCAGCAGCGTAAAAGCGGGAGGATCCACCGGGGAGCTGTTTTTT; CDR3aa: CASSVKAGGSTGELFF
v_gene: TRBV20-1; d_gene: TRBD2; abundance: few; j_gene: TRBJ2-3; CDR3nt: TGCAGTGCTTCCCGACTAGCGGGAGGGCCAGATACGCAGTATTTT; CDR3aa: CSASRLAGGPDTQYF
v_gene: TRBV7-9; d_gene: .; abundance: few; j_gene: TRBJ2-6; CDR3nt: TGTGCCAGCAGCAGAACGACAGAAACCTCTGGGGCCAACGTCCTGACTTTC; CDR3aa: CASSRTTETSGANVLTF
v_gene: TRBV20-1; d_gene: TRBD2; abundance: .; j_gene: TRBJ2-2; CDR3nt: TGCAGTGCTAGAGATCCTAGCGGGAGGGCCGGCGGGGAGCTGTTTTTT; CDR3aa: CSARDPSGRAGGELFF
v_gene: TRBV6-1; d_gene: .; abundance: .; j_gene: TRBJ2-7; CDR3nt: TGTGCCAGCAGTGAAGCGCGACAGGTAGTTTACGAGCAGTACTTC; CDR3aa: CASSEARQVVYEQYF
v_gene: TRBV12-5; d_gene: TRBD2; abundance: .; j_gene: TRBJ2-1; CDR3nt: TGTGCTAGTGGTTTGGTAACTAGCGGGAGGAACAATGAGCAGTTCTTC; CDR3aa: CASGLVTSGRNNEQFF
v_gene: TRBV4-2; d_gene: TRBD2; abundance: .; j_gene: TRBJ2-1; CDR3nt: TGTGCCAGCAGCCAAGGGCTAGCGGGAAGCGGGGATGAGCAGTTCTTC; CDR3aa: CASSQGLAGSGDEQFF
v_gene: TRBV28; d_gene: .; abundance: .; j_gene: TRBJ1-3; CDR3nt: TGTGCCAGCAGTTTTCGGTCAGGGTTAGGAAACACCATATATTTT; CDR3aa: CASSFRSGLGNTIYF